This TCR beta chain was identified during a study of T cells expressing NK-cell markers. About the research overall: Sorted CD3+CD56+NKG2C+, CD3+CD56+NKG2C- and CD3+CD56-NKG2C+ T cells provided the TCR beta repertoires. Study-wide results and limits: Five or six donors showed dominant NKG2C+ clonotypes comprising about 1.0-7.5% of their CD8+ T cells.

From its re-call of the 5' RACE reads, TCRdb lists each CDR3 protein once, without DNA. In all, the sample yields about half a million distinct CDR3 sequences. The CDR3 loop spans 16 amino acids. Germline assignment: CDR1 KGHDR and CDR2 SFDVKD. Comment on this clonotype: The antigen remains undetermined.

J is TRBJ2-5 and V is TRBV24-1; TCRdb selects TRBD1, and the lack of DNA leaves this call unchecked. This clonotype was sampled from a woman aged 45-65 years in good health. The material sequenced was blood T cells: a sorted CD56 or NKG2C T cell subset, CD4+ or CD8+ T cells, or bulk PBMC T cells (not recorded which). CDR3 residues: CATSDPLELPRETQYF.